Each of the 3 T cell receptor beta chains below was sequenced from the same sample in a study of cytomegalovirus exposure and HLA in healthy donors. The PCR had 60 Vbeta and 13 Jbeta primers. Measured with immunoSEQ multiplex PCR; TCRdb has only the in-frame clones, and not every one. The sample shows approximately 190,000 clones, around 90% of them seen only once. The sequenced sample was PBMCs. These receptors were obtained from a boy aged 2-9 years in good health and CMV-seronegative.

The V gene is TRBV14, the J gene TRBJ2-7, with D possibly matching TRBD1 (5 bases). Deletions cut 3 bases from V and 3 bases from J, with 9 bases between. The CDR3 has 13 residues. Germline V gene lookup returns CDR1 SGHDN and CDR2 FVKESK. The CDR3 bases are TGTGCCAGCAGCCAGTGGACAATCTACGAGCAGTACTTC. It codes for CASSQWTIYEQYF.

The chain's CDR3 is CASSVGQGGVNEQFF. The CDR3 bases are TGTGCCAGCAGTGTGGGACAGGGCGGGGTTAATGAGCAGTTCTTC. The chain uses TRBV2 and TRBJ2-1; 9 bases match TRBD1. V shed 4 bases, J shed 7 bases, and the junction held 8 bases outside the gene matches. CDR1 is SNHLY, CDR2 FYNNEI, per germline. There are 15 residues in the CDR3.

This clone occurred a few times. The same CDR3 arises from other DNA sequences in this sample as well. The rearrangement joins TRBV2 to TRBJ2-5, with 9 bases fitting TRBD1. With 5 bases clipped from V and 4 bases from J, the junction kept 2 bases outside the gene matches. Germline V gene data show CDR1 as SNHLY and CDR2 as FYNNEI. The CDR3 runs to 13 residues. This CDR3 is CASSRDRVETQYF. CDR3 DNA: TGTGCCAGCAGTCGGGACAGGGTAGAGACCCAGTACTTC.